The 9 T cell receptor beta chains below were found in one sample sequenced in a study of blood T cell repertoires in COVID-19. Measured with immunoSEQ multiplex PCR; TCRdb has only the in-frame clones, and not every one. The table has 250,000 to 350,000 clones, roughly 84% seen once. Sequenced material: peripheral blood. Source of these receptors: a human donor with COVID-19, enrolled during active disease. The donor label of this sample is uncertain.

V gene TRBV4-1 combines with J gene TRBJ2-7; D gene unclear. The CDR3 spans 15 residues. CDR1 is MGHRA, CDR2 YSYEKL, per germline. V was clipped by 1 base and J by 0 bases, with 10 bases between them. In nucleotides, the CDR3 is TGCGCCAGCAGCCAAGGCGTCGCTGGCTCCTACGAGCAGTACTTC. Residues: CASSQGVAGSYEQYF.

This clone was observed a few times. The V and J genes are TRBV27 and TRBJ1-1; TRBD1 matches at 7 bases. This CDR3 has 12 residues. The trim removed 6 bases at V and 3 bases at J, leaving 1 base unmatched. The germline V gene has CDR1 MNHEY and CDR2 SMNVEV (reference sequence). CDR3 amino acids: CASSTGDTEAFF. CDR3 sequence (DNA): TGTGCCAGCAGCACAGGGGACACTGAAGCTTTCTTT.

The J gene is TRBJ2-2, the V gene TRBV11-1, with D perhaps matching TRBD1 (5 bases). Germline loops: CDR1 SGHAT, CDR2 FQDESV (reference sequence). Trimming took 9 bases from V and 1 from J, leaving 12 bases between them. This CDR3 has 14 amino acids. The CDR3 region is CASGDRLNTGELFF. CDR3 bases: TGTGCCAGTGGAGACAGACTGAACACCGGGGAGCTGTTTTTT.

The CDR3 reads CASSQGQGSGGYTF. The CDR3 nucleotides are TGTGCCAGCAGCCAAGGACAGGGAAGTGGAGGCTACACCTTC. The chain recombines TRBV3-1 (or the pseudogene TRBV3-2) with TRBJ1-2, with 7 bases identical to TRBD1. After removal of 1 base from V and 8 bases from J, the junction contained 7 bases not matched to a gene. The CDR3 sequence is 14 residues long. The germline V gene has CDR1 LGHDT and CDR2 YNNKEL (reference sequence).

The genes are TRBV6-5 and TRBJ1-4; possible D gene TRBD1, 6 bases. The CDR3 is made up of 15 amino acids. Trimming took off 0 bases at V and 2 bases at J, with 7 bases between the two ends. The germline V gene has CDR1 MNHEY and CDR2 SVGAGI. The CDR3 protein is CASSYSGATNEKLFF. CDR3 nucleotide sequence: TGTGCCAGCAGTTACTCGGGGGCGACTAATGAAAAACTGTTTTTT.

The chain recombines TRBV19 with TRBJ2-2; 7 bases line up with TRBD1. This CDR3 has 14 residues. V shed 10 bases, J shed 4 bases, and the junction held 9 bases outside the gene matches. Looked up from germline, CDR1 is LNHDA and CDR2 is SQIVND (reference sequence). The CDR3 DNA reads as TGTGCCACCCCCAGGACAGGTATCACCGGGGAGCTGTTTTTT. Translated, it gives CATPRTGITGELFF.

V usage is TRBV7-8 and J usage is TRBJ1-1, with 7 nucleotides matching TRBD1. The CDR3 totals 15 residues. Losses at the gene ends were 5 bases for V and 3 bases for J; bases not matched to a gene: 9. Germline CDR1 reads SGHVS; CDR2 reads FQNEAQ. CDR3 sequence reads: CASSTPGGSYTEAFF. Written as DNA, the CDR3 is TGTGCCAGCAGCACTCCAGGGGGTAGCTACACTGAAGCTTTCTTT.

The chain has TRBV5-5 and TRBJ2-1; TRBD2 agrees at 7 bases. After removal of 4 bases from V and 7 bases from J, the junction contained 5 bases not matched to a gene. The CDR3 totals 13 residues. Germline V gene data show CDR1 as SGHKS and CDR2 as YYEKEE (reference sequence). This CDR3 reads CASSPLGGNEQFF. CDR3 coding DNA: TGTGCCAGCAGCCCCCTGGGGGGGAATGAGCAGTTCTTC. Full variable domain (outside the CDR3, taken from reference TRBV5-5 and TRBJ2-1): DAGVTQSPTHLIKTRGQQVTLRCSPISGHKSVSWYQQVLGQGPQFIFQYYEKEERGRGNFPDRFSARQFPNYSSELNVNALLLGDSALYLCASSPLGGNEQFFGPGTRLTVL.

The rearrangement uses TRBV6-2 or TRBV6-3 and TRBJ2-3, with 7 positions matching TRBD1. The germline CDR1 and CDR2 sequences are MNHEY and SVGEGT. This CDR3 has 18 amino acids. V gave up 4 bases and J gave up 2 bases; unmatched junction bases: 15. CDR3 DNA sequence: TGTGCCAGCAGTTCCCCACAGGGGCAAAGACGTACCACAGATACGCAGTATTTT. Translated: CASSSPQGQRRTTDTQYF.